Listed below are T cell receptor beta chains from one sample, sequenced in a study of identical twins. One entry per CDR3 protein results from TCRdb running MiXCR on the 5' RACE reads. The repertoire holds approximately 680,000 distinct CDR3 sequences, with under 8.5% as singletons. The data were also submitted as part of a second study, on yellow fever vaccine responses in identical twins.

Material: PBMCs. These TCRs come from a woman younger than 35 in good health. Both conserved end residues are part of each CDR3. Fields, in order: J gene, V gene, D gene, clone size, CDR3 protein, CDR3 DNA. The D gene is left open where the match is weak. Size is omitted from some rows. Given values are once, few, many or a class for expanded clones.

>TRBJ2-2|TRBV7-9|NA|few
CASSSPRTGTGELFF
TGTGCCAGCAGCTCGCCTCGTACAGGAACCGGGGAGCTGTTTTTT
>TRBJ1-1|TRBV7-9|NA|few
CASSLVDRGPEAFF
TGTGCCAGCAGCTTAGTTGATAGGGGTCCTGAAGCTTTCTTT
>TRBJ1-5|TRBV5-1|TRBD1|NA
CASSPGQGHGGNQPQHF
TGCGCCAGCAGCCCGGGACAGGGGCACGGCGGCAATCAGCCCCAGCATTTT
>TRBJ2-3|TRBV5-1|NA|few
CASSLSRERADTQYF
TGCGCCAGCAGCTTGAGTCGGGAGAGGGCAGATACGCAGTATTTT
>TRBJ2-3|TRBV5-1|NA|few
CASSLQSATDTQYF
TGCGCCAGCAGCTTGCAGTCCGCCACAGATACGCAGTATTTT
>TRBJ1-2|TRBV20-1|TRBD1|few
CSAPDRGTNYGYTF
TGCAGTGCCCCGGACAGGGGGACTAACTATGGCTACACCTTC
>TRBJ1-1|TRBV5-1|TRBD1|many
CASSLAGQSAAFF
TGCGCCAGCAGCTTGGCGGGACAGTCAGCAGCTTTCTTT
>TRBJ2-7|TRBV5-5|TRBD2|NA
CATSGGLAEVQYF
TGTGCCACGAGCGGAGGACTAGCCGAAGTGCAGTACTTC
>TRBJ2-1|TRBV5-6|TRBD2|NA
CASSSAFGLAGSREQFF
TGTGCCAGCAGTTCGGCCTTTGGACTAGCGGGTTCTCGGGAGCAGTTCTTC
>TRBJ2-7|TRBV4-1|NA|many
CASSHGRISSYEQYF
TGCGCCAGCAGCCACGGAAGAATTAGCTCCTACGAGCAGTACTTC
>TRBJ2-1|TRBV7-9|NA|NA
CASSLVEGPSYNEQFF
TGTGCCAGCAGCTTAGTTGAGGGACCATCCTACAATGAGCAGTTCTTC
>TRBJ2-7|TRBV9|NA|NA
CASSVGQGHLYEQYF
TGTGCCAGCAGCGTAGGCCAGGGACACCTCTACGAGCAGTACTTC
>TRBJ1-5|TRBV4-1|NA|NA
CASSQEGQSDNQPQHF
TGCGCCAGCAGCCAAGAGGGGCAGTCCGACAATCAGCCCCAGCATTTT
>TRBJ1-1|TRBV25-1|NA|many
CASSESLPRGTEAFF
TGTGCCAGCAGTGAATCTTTACCCAGGGGCACTGAAGCTTTCTTT
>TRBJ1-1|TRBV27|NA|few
CASMGGGLTEAFF
TGTGCCAGCATGGGTGGGGGTCTTACTGAAGCTTTCTTT
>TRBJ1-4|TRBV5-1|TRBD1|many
CASSLRQGNEKLFF
TGCGCCAGCAGCTTGCGACAGGGAAATGAAAAACTGTTTTTT
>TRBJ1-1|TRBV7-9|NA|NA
CASSLGTYPEAFF
TGTGCCAGCAGCTTAGGGACATATCCTGAAGCTTTCTTT
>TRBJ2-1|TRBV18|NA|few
CASSPAAWYNEQFF
TGTGCCAGCTCACCTGCGGCGTGGTACAATGAGCAGTTCTTC
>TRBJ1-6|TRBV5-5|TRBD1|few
CASSLSLGGQHNSPLHF
TGTGCCAGCAGCTTGTCGCTGGGGGGACAGCATAATTCACCCCTCCACTTT
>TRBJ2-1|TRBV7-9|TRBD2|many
CASRQTSGSYGEQFF
TGTGCCAGCAGACAAACTAGCGGGAGTTATGGTGAGCAGTTCTTC